This T cell receptor (beta chain) was recovered during a study of technical replicates of blood from several donors. The method was immunoSEQ multiplex PCR; TCRdb's version includes in-frame clones alone and lacks a portion of them. There are more than 65,000 clones in the sample; roughly 96% occur only once, and roughly 0.3% lies in the top ten. V lost 7 bases and J lost 4; bases outside the gene matches: 10. The germline V gene has CDR1 SQVTM and CDR2 ANQGSEA. This CDR3 has 14 residues. The TCR was taken from a human donor in good health. V and J are TRBV29-1 and TRBJ1-1, with 9 bases that match TRBD1. The sample was T cells isolated from PBMCs. The CDR3 DNA sequence: TGCAGCGCCAAGACGACAGGGGGGATCACTGAAGCTTTCTTT. It codes for CSAKTTGGITEAFF.